The present T cell receptor beta chain was sequenced within a study of blood T cell repertoires in COVID-19. Study information: Material from acute and convalescent COVID-19 was sourced from the United States, Italy and Spain.

Profiling relied on immunoSEQ multiplex PCR, and the TCRdb table lists in-frame clones only, not all of them. The sample consists of more than 200,000 clones, around 80% of them appearing once. V shed 5 bases and J 3 bases; nucleotides not matched to a gene: 14. Germline CDR1 is MNHEY and CDR2 is SMNVEV (reference sequence). The CDR3 has 19 residues. The receptor comes from a woman aged 40 to 55 with active or convalescent COVID-19. This sequence joins TRBV27 and TRBJ1-5, with 12 bases matching TRBD1. Source material: peripheral blood. CDR3 nucleotides: TGTGCCAGCAGTCCGGGGACAGGGGGCCTTCCTGGGCCCAATCAGCCCCAGCATTTT. Protein: CASSPGTGGLPGPNQPQHF.